Described below is a single T cell receptor beta chain sequence and its context. Its antigen is undetermined. V shed 0 bases and J shed 8 bases, with 9 bases lying between them. CDR1 and CDR2 (germline): SGHNT, YYREEE (reference sequence). The CDR3 runs 13 residues. Every bulk PBMC sample received the same 350 ng of DNA. Profiled with immunoSEQ multiplex PCR; TCRdb holds only in-frame clones, not every one. Among 11,000 to 15,000 clones, 85% to 90% were seen once, and the ten largest hold around 6%. This sample was included in a study of blood T cell dynamics during melanoma immunotherapy. Study background: Metastatic melanoma patients received first-line pembrolizumab or nivolumab plus ipilimumab. Overall study findings and caveats: PBMC repertoires of eventual disease-control patients split at W3 into clonality or diversity gains.

Time point defined: pre-treatment baseline. Patients with prior systemic cancer treatment, concomitant immunosuppressants, or other active malignancies were excluded. The V gene is TRBV5-4, the J gene TRBJ2-4, with D tentatively TRBD2 (6 bases). The sequenced sample was blood, obtained from a patient treated with checkpoint blockade. The receptor comes from a human donor with melanoma. The CDR3 is CASSLGSGDIQYF. For the CDR3, the DNA is TGTGCCAGCAGCTTGGGGTCGGGGGACATTCAGTACTTC.